These T cell receptor beta chains were read from a single sample in a study of T cells in Graves' hyperthyroidism and ophthalmopathy. TCRdb independently ran MiXCR on the multiplex PCR reads; one entry per CDR3 protein. Among roughly 570,000 distinct CDR3 sequences listed, 15% to 17% were seen once. The specimen sequenced was blood. The receptor source for this set is a woman aged 25 to 39 with Graves' hyperthyroidism. The CDR3 runs from the conserved cysteine through the conserved F or W. Fields, in order: CDR3 DNA, CDR3 protein, J gene, clone size, D gene, V gene. D genes are given only for firm matches. The size entry is marked missing in some rows and otherwise reads once, few, many or a size class.

TGTGCCAGCAGTGGACGATCCGGGACATCGGACGGCGAGCAGTACTTC CASSGRSGTSDGEQYF TRBJ2-7 many - TRBV2
TGTGCCTGGACGGGAAGCACCGGGTACGAGCAGTACTTC CAWTGSTGYEQYF TRBJ2-7 many - TRBV30
TGCGCCAGCAGCCAAGAATTAGCGGGATCTTTCACAGATACGCAGTATTTT CASSQELAGSFTDTQYF TRBJ2-3 - TRBD2 TRBV4-1
TGTGCCAGCAGCTTATACGGGACTAGCGGGGCAAGGGAGCAGTTCTTC CASSLYGTSGAREQFF TRBJ2-1 - TRBD2 TRBV7-9
TGCGCCAGCAGGCAGAGGGGGAGGGGGCGCACCGCTTTTGGAGGCTACACCTTC CASRQRGRGRTAFGGYTF TRBJ1-2 - TRBD1 TRBV10-2
TGTGCCTGGAGTGGGGGACAGGCGCCGAATCAGCCCCAGCATTTT CAWSGGQAPNQPQHF TRBJ1-5 many TRBD1 TRBV30
TGTGCCAGCAGCCCGCACCCCAGGGGCACAGATACGCAGTATTTT CASSPHPRGTDTQYF TRBJ2-3 - - TRBV7-9
TGCGCCAGCAGCTCTGGGGTATGGGACAATGAAAAACTGTTTTTT CASSSGVWDNEKLFF TRBJ1-4 many - TRBV5-1
TGCGCCAGCAGCCAAGGTCCGGGAGTTCATGATGAGCAGTTCTTC CASSQGPGVHDEQFF TRBJ2-1 - - TRBV4-3
TGTGCCAGCTCACCAGGTGTTCGGGGACTAGTAGTTGAGCAGTTCTTC CASSPGVRGLVVEQFF TRBJ2-1 many TRBD2 TRBV18
TGTGCCATCAGTGAGAATTGGCGCGGGAGGGACGCAGATACGCAGTATTTT CAISENWRGRDADTQYF TRBJ2-3 - TRBD2 TRBV10-3
TGCAGTGCGCCCCGGACTAGCAATGAGCAGTTCTTC CSAPRTSNEQFF TRBJ2-1 few TRBD2 TRBV20-1
TGCAGCGTTGAAGAGGGTAGCCCAGCATCAGAGCAGTACTTC CSVEEGSPASEQYF TRBJ2-7 many - TRBV29-1
TGCGCCAGCAGCCAAGGGGCGGACAGGGCCAAGGATACGCAGTATTTT CASSQGADRAKDTQYF TRBJ2-3 few TRBD1 TRBV4-3
TGTGCCAGCAGTTTTATCGTCGGGGCCGTGGAGCAGTACTTC CASSFIVGAVEQYF TRBJ2-7 few - TRBV27
TGTGCCAGCAGTTACTCGGTGGGAGGTGTGGAGACCCAGTACTTC CASSYSVGGVETQYF TRBJ2-5 many - TRBV6-6
TGTGCCAGCAGTTTCGACAGGGGAACCTATGGCTACACCTTC CASSFDRGTYGYTF TRBJ1-2 - TRBD1 TRBV28
TGCGCCAGCAGCTTGGAACAGGAGCAATACGAGCAGTACTTC CASSLEQEQYEQYF TRBJ2-7 many - TRBV5-1
TGTGCCAGCAGTTTTATTTCCCGGGGGGGGGGCTACACCTTC CASSFISRGGGYTF TRBJ1-2 - - TRBV25-1
TGCAGTGACCTCCCAGATACGCAGTATTTT CSDLPDTQYF TRBJ2-3 many - TRBV20-1
TGTGCCAGCAGTGAAAGCCGCACTGAAGCTTTCTTT CASSESRTEAFF TRBJ1-1 many - TRBV6-1
TGTGCCAGCAGTTTACACCTAAATCAGCCCCAGCATTTT CASSLHLNQPQHF TRBJ1-5 - - TRBV27
TGTGCCAGCACTGATGGGGAGAACACTGAAGCTTTCTTT CASTDGENTEAFF TRBJ1-1 - - TRBV12-3/TRBV12-4
TGTGCCATCAGTAAGGGGGAGTCCGCAGATACGCAGTATTTT CAISKGESADTQYF TRBJ2-3 - - TRBV10-3
TGTGCCAGCAGCCCGAAACAGGGAGGGGAGAGCTCCTACAATGAGCAGTTCTTC CASSPKQGGESSYNEQFF TRBJ2-1 many - TRBV7-9
TGCGCCAGCATCCTCCCGGGACTCCAGGGGGTCAAGACCCAGTACTTC CASILPGLQGVKTQYF TRBJ2-5 many - TRBV10-2
TGTGCCAGCAGTTACCTCGGGACGACTTCCTACGAGCAGTACTTC CASSYLGTTSYEQYF TRBJ2-7 many - TRBV6-6
TGCAGCGTCTTAGTGGGGTTCTCCTACGAGCAGTACTTC CSVLVGFSYEQYF TRBJ2-7 - - TRBV29-1
TGTGCCAGCTCACCACCGGAGGGGGTATACGAGCAGTACTTC CASSPPEGVYEQYF TRBJ2-7 many - TRBV18
TGTGCCAGCAGCCACCACCTAGCGGGTGATGAGCAGTTCTTC CASSHHLAGDEQFF TRBJ2-1 - TRBD2 TRBV3-1
TGTGCCAGCACTAACGTCGGGGGAGCCGGGGAGCTGTTTTTT CASTNVGGAGELFF TRBJ2-2 - - TRBV7-3
TGCAGTGCTACGGGGACAGGGGGCTCCCTCTCGGGCCACGAGCAGTACTTC CSATGTGGSLSGHEQYF TRBJ2-7 - TRBD1 TRBV20-1
TGCAGTGCCTCACTCCGGGACAGGGGCACAGATACGCAGTATTTT CSASLRDRGTDTQYF TRBJ2-3 many TRBD1 TRBV20-1
TGTGCCAGCAGTTACTCCCGGGACAGGGTTAACGGTGAGCAGTTCTTC CASSYSRDRVNGEQFF TRBJ2-1 few TRBD1 TRBV6-6
TGTGCCAGCAGCTTGCGAGGGTCGGGAGGTACGCAGTATTTT CASSLRGSGGTQYF TRBJ2-3 - TRBD2 TRBV5-5
TGCGCCAGCAGACCTGGACTAGCGGATTTCTCCCCCCACAATGAGCAGTTCTTC CASRPGLADFSPHNEQFF TRBJ2-1 many TRBD2 TRBV5-1
TGTGCCAGCAGTGAAGAAGGCTCTCCGCCCCCCTACGAGCAGTACTTC CASSEEGSPPPYEQYF TRBJ2-7 many - TRBV2
TGCAGTGCTTTCACGGGGGCGGCTTTCTTT CSAFTGAAFF TRBJ1-1 many - TRBV20-1
TGCGCCAGCAGCACTTGGGGACTAGCGGGAGGAGATACGCAGTATTTT CASSTWGLAGGDTQYF TRBJ2-3 many TRBD2 TRBV5-1
TGTGCCAGCAGCGCCATCTCTCTGGTCTATACCCGCTACAATGAGCAGTTCTTC CASSAISLVYTRYNEQFF TRBJ2-1 - - TRBV11-2
TGTGCCAGCAGCGTAGGGTTCAGGGAAAAAACCTACGAGCAGTACTTC CASSVGFREKTYEQYF TRBJ2-7 few - TRBV9
TGTGCCTGGACCTACAACTGGAGGTTGAGGGAGCAGTACTTC CAWTYNWRLREQYF TRBJ2-7 many - TRBV30
TGCGCCAGCAATAGGCGGGAAAACACCGGGGAGCTGTTTTTT CASNRRENTGELFF TRBJ2-2 many - TRBV5-1
TGCGCCAGCAGCGGAGGCGGTAGCGGGAGTAATACCGGGGAGCTGTTTTTT CASSGGGSGSNTGELFF TRBJ2-2 few TRBD2 TRBV4-3
TGTGCCAGCAGTCGATTAACAGGGGGCTTCAACTACGAGCAGTACTTC CASSRLTGGFNYEQYF TRBJ2-7 few TRBD1 TRBV6-2/TRBV6-3
TGTGCCAGCAGTTTATCGACAGAAGGGGGGTTCGGTTTAACTGAAGCTTTCTTT CASSLSTEGGFGLTEAFF TRBJ1-1 many - TRBV12-3/TRBV12-4
TGTGCCAGCAGCTTACGGGCCCTAAGCGTTGAAAAACTGTTTTTT CASSLRALSVEKLFF TRBJ1-4 - - TRBV7-2